Following are 32 T cell receptor beta chains from one sample sequenced in a study of neoadjuvant anti-PD-1 for oral cavity cancer. Only in-frame clones appear in the TCRdb table, and some are missing; sequencing was by immunoSEQ multiplex PCR. Among 84,000 or so clones listed, less than 85% were seen once. Source: PBMCs, taken before nivolumab (anti-PD-1) treatment. The origin of the receptors is a person aged 35-79 years with oral cavity squamous cell carcinoma.

V and J are TRBV5-4 and TRBJ2-5, with 7 bases identical to TRBD2. CDR3 length equals 17 residues. Per germline, CDR1 SGHNT and CDR2 YYREEE (reference sequence). J lost 1 base, V lost 2 bases, and 11 bases had no gene match. The CDR3: CASSFPGLAVGQETQYF. The CDR3 region has the DNA TGTGCCAGCAGCTTCCCTGGTCTAGCGGTCGGCCAAGAGACCCAGTACTTC. Complete variable domain (other parts from reference TRBV5-4 and TRBJ2-5): ETGVTQSPTHLIKTRGQQVTLRCSSQSGHNTVSWYQQALGQGPQFIFQYYREEENGRGNFPPRFSGLQFPNYSSELNVNALELDDSALYLCASSFPGLAVGQETQYFGPGTRLLVL.

Only a few counts were recorded for this clone. This rearrangement joins TRBV19 to TRBJ1-5, with a possible D match to TRBD1 (5 bases). This CDR3 is 19 amino acids long. The V gene lost 8 bases and the J gene lost 2 bases, with 28 bases spanning the gap. CDR1 LNHDA and CDR2 SQIVND come from the germline V gene (reference sequence). CDR3 sequence: CASSHALGTGTGGNQPQHF. The CDR3 DNA reads as TGTGCCAGTTCGCACGCCCTGGGGACGGGAACTGGGGGCAATCAGCCCCAGCATTTT. The whole variable domain, filled in from reference TRBV19 and TRBJ1-5, reads DGGITQSPKYLFRKEGQNVTLSCEQNLNHDAMYWYRQDPGQGLRLIYYSQIVNDFQKGDIAEGYSVSREKKESFPLTVTSAQKNPTAFYLCASSHALGTGTGGNQPQHFGDGTRLSIL.

The V call is TRBV5-1, the J call TRBJ2-5; D unclear. V was shortened by 2 bases and J by 5 bases, with 7 bases between the two germline ends. Germline loops: CDR1 SGHRS, CDR2 YFSETQ. The CDR3 sequence is 12 residues long. In nucleotides, the CDR3 is TGCGCCAGCAGCTTCCTTTCGGAGACCCAGTACTTC. Translating gives CASSFLSETQYF.

As for this clone: This sample also contains other DNA sequences that code for the same CDR3. CDR3 amino acids: CASSSAVYNEQFF. The CDR3 coding sequence is TGTGCCAGCAGCTCGGCAGTTTACAATGAGCAGTTCTTC. The chain joins TRBV6-5 to TRBJ2-1; D call uncertain. CDR1 is MNHEY, CDR2 SVGAGI, per germline. The V gene lost 6 bases and the J gene lost 4 bases, with 10 bases spanning the gap. This CDR3 is 13 amino acids long.

The CDR3 reads CASSFLDTPEQYF. CDR3 nucleotide sequence: TGTGCCAGCAGCTTCCTGGACACACCCGAGCAGTACTTC. This sequence joins TRBV5-4 and TRBJ2-7; D might be TRBD1 (5 bases). This CDR3 is 13 amino acids long. The V end lost 2 bases, the J end lost 6 bases, and 12 bases lay between the germline ends. Germline lookup yields CDR1 SGHNT and CDR2 YYREEE (reference sequence).

In DNA form, the CDR3 reads TGTGCCTGGGAGATGGGCTCCTACGAGCAGTACTTC. Translating gives CAWEMGSYEQYF. The genes are TRBV30 and TRBJ2-7, with no clear D. The CDR3 sequence is 12 residues long. V was clipped by 5 bases and J by 0 bases, with 8 bases between them. Germline CDR1 reads GTSNPN; CDR2 reads SVGIG (reference sequence).

This clone was counted a few times. The chain carries TRBV6-1 and TRBJ1-5, with a possible D match to TRBD1 (5 bases). The germline V gene has CDR1 MNHNS and CDR2 SASEGT. This CDR3 region has 15 residues. Trimming shortened V by 7 bases and J by 4 bases, and 17 bases separated the two germline ends. The CDR3 DNA reads TGTGCCAGCACCTATGGGACGACCGGAAATCAGCCCCAGCATTTT. Its protein is CASTYGTTGNQPQHF.

The J gene is TRBJ2-2, the V gene TRBV10-1; possible D gene TRBD2, 6 bases. V dropped 6 bases and J dropped 7 bases, with 15 bases sitting between them. This CDR3 has 14 residues. Germline CDR1 reads WNHNN; CDR2 reads SYGVQD (reference sequence). The CDR3 nucleotides read TGCGCCAGCAGCCCCGGGACTTGGATCGGGGAGCTGTTTTTT. Translating it yields CASSPGTWIGELFF.

The V call is TRBV5-6, the J call TRBJ1-5; 7 bases agree with TRBD1. Germline CDR1 reads SGHDT; CDR2 reads YYEEEE. The CDR3 runs to 16 residues. Unmatched junction bases numbered 8, after V lost 4 bases and J lost 1 base. CDR3 sequence: CASSDHGGQSNQPQHF. The CDR3 DNA sequence: TGTGCCAGCAGCGACCATGGGGGACAGAGCAATCAGCCCCAGCATTTT. Full variable domain (remainder filled in from reference TRBV5-6 and TRBJ1-5): DAGVTQSPTHLIKTRGQQVTLRCSPKSGHDTVSWYQQALGQGPQFIFQYYEEEERQRGNFPDRFSGHQFPNYSSELNVNALLLGDSALYLCASSDHGGQSNQPQHFGDGTRLSIL.

The chain employs TRBV7-2 and TRBJ2-7, with 12 nucleotides matching TRBD2. CDR3 length equals 17 residues. Germline V CDR1 and CDR2: SGHTA, FQGNSA. The V gene end was trimmed by 5 bases and the J gene end by 3 bases; junction bases not matched to a gene: 11. CDR3 in amino acids: CASSARLAGDRHYEQYF. The CDR3 DNA reads TGTGCCAGCAGCGCTCGACTAGCGGGAGATCGTCACTACGAGCAGTACTTC.

The rearrangement links TRBV10-3 to TRBJ2-3; a weak D match, TRBD2 (6 bases). Trimming pared 0 bases from V and 0 bases from J, leaving 7 bases between. The germline V gene encodes CDR1 ENHRY and CDR2 SYGVKD. The CDR3 runs 15 residues. The CDR3 region has the DNA TGTGCCATCAGTGAGTCCGGGACTAGCACAGATACGCAGTATTTT. This gives the protein CAISESGTSTDTQYF.

The V and J genes are TRBV6-5 and TRBJ1-1; D call uncertain. Trimming shortened V by 0 bases and J by 6 bases, and 11 bases separated the two germline ends. From germline, CDR1 is MNHEY and CDR2 SVGAGI. This CDR3 contains 14 residues. The CDR3 reads CASSYSLGKAEAFF. The CDR3 coding sequence is TGTGCCAGCAGTTACTCGTTAGGGAAAGCTGAAGCTTTCTTT.

The rearrangement uses TRBV2 and TRBJ1-1; D remains unclear. Germline assignment: CDR1 SNHLY and CDR2 FYNNEI. The V end was cut by 2 bases, the J end by 2 bases, with 12 bases between. The CDR3 is 15 residues long. The CDR3 spells CASSERALLNTEAFF. Written as DNA, the CDR3 is TGTGCCAGCAGTGAACGGGCTCTCCTTAACACTGAAGCTTTCTTT.

The rearrangement uses TRBV2 and TRBJ1-4; TRBD1 aligns across 12 bases. CDR1 is SNHLY, CDR2 FYNNEI, per germline. The CDR3 has 16 residues. With V trimmed by 5 bases and J by 7 bases, 8 bases remained unmatched. The CDR3 loop is CASSRDRGRIGEKLFF. In DNA, the CDR3 is TGTGCCAGCAGTCGGGACAGGGGGCGGATTGGTGAAAAACTGTTTTTT.

V and J are TRBV6-5 and TRBJ1-4; D unclear. Per the germline V gene, CDR1 is MNHEY and CDR2 is SVGAGI. The CDR3 is 14 amino acids. The ends were cut back, 4 bases at V and 4 bases at J, with 10 bases in the middle. DNA of the CDR3: TGTGCCAGCAGTTCCCCGGACGTTAATGAAAAACTGTTTTTT. It is translated as CASSSPDVNEKLFF.

V usage is TRBV6-1 and J usage is TRBJ2-2, with D unclear. V lost 5 bases, J lost 7 bases, and 2 bases lay in between. The germline gives CDR1 MNHNS, CDR2 SASEGT. The CDR3 loop spans 10 amino acids. DNA of the CDR3: TGTGCCAGCAGTATCGGGGAGCTGTTTTTT. It yields the protein CASSIGELFF.

The genes are TRBV6-5 and TRBJ2-7; D unresolved. The germline CDR1 and CDR2 sequences are MNHEY and SVGAGI. The length of the CDR3 is 15 residues. Trimming removed 5 bases from V and 0 bases from J, with 14 bases in between. The CDR3 DNA is TGTGCCAGCAGTCTGAACAAGATCGACTCCTACGAGCAGTACTTC. Protein sequence: CASSLNKIDSYEQYF.

For the CDR3, the DNA is TGTGCCAGTAGTAGAACCGGGACAGGGGGCTTCTATGGCTACACCTTC. Residues: CASSRTGTGGFYGYTF. The V call is TRBV19, the J call TRBJ1-2, with 12 bases matching TRBD1. The trim removed 4 bases at V and 4 bases at J, leaving 7 bases unmatched. The germline V gene has CDR1 LNHDA and CDR2 SQIVND (reference sequence). The CDR3 totals 16 residues.

The chain links TRBV2 to TRBJ1-5; TRBD1 might be the D (5 bases). From germline, CDR1 is SNHLY and CDR2 FYNNEI. The length of the CDR3 is 13 residues. V was cut by 7 bases and J by 7 bases, with 14 bases left in between. The CDR3 nucleotides read TGTGCCAGCAATCGGGGGGTCGGCCAGCCCCAGCATTTT. Protein: CASNRGVGQPQHF. Looking up the rest from reference TRBV2 and TRBJ1-5 gives the full variable domain: EPEVTQTPSHQVTQMGQEVILRCVPISNHLYFYWYRQILGQKVEFLVSFYNNEISEKSEIFDDQFSVERPDGSNFTLKIRSTKLEDSAMYFCASNRGVGQPQHFGDGTRLSIL.

The chain uses TRBV19 and TRBJ1-2; TRBD1 aligns across 7 bases. This CDR3 spans 14 amino acids. From germline, CDR1 is LNHDA and CDR2 SQIVND (reference sequence). After removal of 3 bases from V and 9 bases from J, the junction contained 10 bases not matched to a gene. CDR3 sequence reads: CASSIPAAGGSYTF. CDR3 in DNA: TGTGCCAGTAGTATCCCGGCGGCAGGGGGTAGCTACACCTTC.

The V call is TRBV7-9, the J call TRBJ2-1; possible D gene TRBD1, 5 bases. The CDR3 is made up of 14 amino acids. Germline assignment: CDR1 SEHNR and CDR2 FQNEAQ (reference sequence). The V and J ends lost 1 base and 6 bases respectively, with 10 bases between them. Written as DNA, the CDR3 is TGTGCCAGCAGCTTAGTAGGGGCCGCCAATGAGCAGTTCTTC. This gives the protein CASSLVGAANEQFF.

This chain links TRBV5-1 with TRBJ2-1; D is possibly TRBD1 (6 bases). Between the trimmed V and J ends, which lost 1 base and 0 bases, there was a span of 8 bases. Per germline, CDR1 SGHRS and CDR2 YFSETQ. The CDR3 extends over 15 amino acids. The CDR3: CASSLLQGSYNEQFF. CDR3 DNA sequence: TGCGCCAGCAGCTTGCTACAGGGCTCCTACAATGAGCAGTTCTTC.

V usage is TRBV15 and J usage is TRBJ2-7; possible D gene TRBD2, 7 bases. The length of the CDR3 is 14 residues. Trimming pared 5 bases from V and 2 bases from J, leaving 13 bases between. The germline gives CDR1 LNHNV, CDR2 YYDKDF (reference sequence). For the CDR3, the DNA is TGTGCCACCAGCCGGGGGGCGGGACCCTACGAGCAGTACTTC. The encoded protein is CATSRGAGPYEQYF. The whole variable domain, filled in from reference TRBV15 and TRBJ2-7, reads DAMVIQNPRYQVTQFGKPVTLSCSQTLNHNVMYWYQQKSSQAPKLLFHYYDKDFNNEADTPDNFQSRRPNTSFCFLDIRSPGLGDTAMYLCATSRGAGPYEQYFGPGTRLTVT.

The chain has TRBV2 and TRBJ1-1; possibly TRBD1 for D (5 bases). CDR1 and CDR2 from the germline V gene are SNHLY and FYNNEI. The V end lost 8 bases, the J end lost 0 bases, and 7 bases lay between the germline ends. The CDR3 length is 12 residues. The CDR3 nucleotides are TGTGCCAGCGACAGCGTGAACACTGAAGCTTTCTTT. It yields the protein CASDSVNTEAFF. Drawing the rest from reference TRBV2 and TRBJ1-1, the complete variable domain is EPEVTQTPSHQVTQMGQEVILRCVPISNHLYFYWYRQILGQKVEFLVSFYNNEISEKSEIFDDQFSVERPDGSNFTLKIRSTKLEDSAMYFCASDSVNTEAFFGQGTRLTVV.

J is TRBJ2-3 and V is TRBV5-5, with 10 bases identical to TRBD2. The V and J ends lost 2 bases and 7 bases, in that order; junction bases with no gene match: 13. CDR3 size: 17 residues. CDR1 is SGHKS and CDR2 is YYEKEE in the germline V gene (reference sequence). CDR3 sequence (DNA): TGTGCCAGCAGCTTCACGGGAAGCGGGAGGGCCGTGTATACGCAGTATTTT. Its protein product is CASSFTGSGRAVYTQYF.

The rearrangement joins TRBV5-1 to TRBJ2-1; 9 bases align to TRBD1. Germline V gene sequence: CDR1 SGHRS, CDR2 YFSETQ. V dropped 3 bases and J dropped 7; count of bases not matched to a gene: 2. CDR3 length: 13 amino acids. CDR3 amino acids: CASSWGQGNEQFF. The CDR3, as DNA: TGCGCCAGCAGCTGGGGACAGGGAAATGAGCAGTTCTTC.

V is TRBV10-3 and J is TRBJ2-7, with 11 bases aligning to TRBD2. The V segment lost 5 bases and the J segment 3 bases; nucleotides outside the gene matches: 3. The CDR3 is made up of 14 amino acids. Germline values: CDR1 ENHRY, CDR2 SYGVKD. CDR3 protein: CAISSGTSGYEQYF. The CDR3 nucleotides are TGTGCCATCAGTTCAGGGACTAGCGGCTACGAGCAGTACTTC.

In its sample, this clone was seen a few times. The chain combines TRBV5-4 with TRBJ1-1, with D possibly being TRBD1 (5 bases). The CDR3 is made up of 14 amino acids. V was cut by 10 bases and J by 0 bases, with 16 bases left in between. Germline assignment: CDR1 SGHNT and CDR2 YYREEE (reference sequence). This CDR3 reads CASRGEGVNTEAFF. CDR3 nucleotides: TGTGCCTCTCGGGGGGAGGGAGTGAACACTGAAGCTTTCTTT.

This chain joins TRBV6-6 and TRBJ1-3, with D possibly matching TRBD1 (6 bases). Germline loops: CDR1 MNHNY, CDR2 SVGAGI (reference sequence). The CDR3 has 15 residues. Trimming pared 7 bases from V and 0 bases from J, leaving 13 bases between. In DNA form, the CDR3 reads TGTGCCAGCACGCCAGGGGTTTCCTCTGGAAACACCATATATTTT. It specifies CASTPGVSSGNTIYF.

With regard to this clone: An end of the junction differs from the germline gene, which may be a read error. The rearrangement joins TRBV7-7 to TRBJ1-1; D is ambiguous. The germline V gene encodes CDR1 SSHAT and CDR2 FNYEAQ (reference sequence). The CDR3 extends over 14 amino acids. CDR3 sequence: CASSCYDKNTEAFF. CDR3 in DNA: TGTGCTAGCAGCTGTTATGACAAGAACACTGAAGCTTTCTTT.

J is TRBJ1-2 and V is TRBV5-1; a possible D gene is TRBD1 (5 bases). V was trimmed by 6 bases and J by 2 bases, leaving 11 bases between them. The CDR3 runs 13 residues. Germline V lookup: CDR1 SGHRS, CDR2 YFSETQ. The DNA of the CDR3 is TGCGCCAGCACCCCAGGGCCAAACTATGGCTACACCTTC. Translation: CASTPGPNYGYTF.

This clone has more than one count but fewer than ten. The genes are TRBV7-9 and TRBJ1-1; no clear D gene. The CDR3 sequence is 12 residues long. Germline V gene sequence: CDR1 SEHNR, CDR2 FQNEAQ (reference sequence). V lost 6 bases and J 7 bases, leaving 12 bases between the germline ends. CDR3 region: CASRFDTSEAFF. CDR3 DNA sequence: TGTGCCAGCAGATTTGACACAAGTGAAGCTTTCTTT.